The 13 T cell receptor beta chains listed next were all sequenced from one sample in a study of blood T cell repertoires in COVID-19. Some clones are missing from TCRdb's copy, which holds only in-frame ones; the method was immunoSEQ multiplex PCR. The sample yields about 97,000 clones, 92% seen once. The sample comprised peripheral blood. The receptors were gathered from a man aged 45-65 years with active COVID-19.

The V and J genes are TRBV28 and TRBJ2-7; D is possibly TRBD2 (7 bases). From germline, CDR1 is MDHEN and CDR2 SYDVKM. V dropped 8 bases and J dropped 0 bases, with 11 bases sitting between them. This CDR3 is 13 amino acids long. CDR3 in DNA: TGTGCCAGCTTGGGGGGGGCCTCCTACGAGCAGTACTTC. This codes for CASLGGASYEQYF. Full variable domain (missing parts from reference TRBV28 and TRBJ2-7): DVKVTQSSRYLVKRTGEKVFLECVQDMDHENMFWYRQDPGLGLRLIYFSYDVKMKEKGDIPEGYSVSREKKERFSLILESASTNQTSMYLCASLGGASYEQYFGPGTRLTVT.

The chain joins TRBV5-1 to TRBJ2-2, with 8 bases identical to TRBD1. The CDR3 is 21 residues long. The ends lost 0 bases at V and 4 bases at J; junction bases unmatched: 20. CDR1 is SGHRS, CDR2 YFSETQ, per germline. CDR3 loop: CASSLGPRQGSGTRGTGELFF. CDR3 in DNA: TGCGCCAGCAGCTTGGGTCCCAGACAGGGGTCCGGGACCCGAGGCACCGGGGAGCTGTTTTTT.

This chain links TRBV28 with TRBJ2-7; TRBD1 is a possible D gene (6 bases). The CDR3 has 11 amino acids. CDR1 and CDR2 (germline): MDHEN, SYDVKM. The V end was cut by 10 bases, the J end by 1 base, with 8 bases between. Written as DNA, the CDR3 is TGTGCCACACAGGGATCCTACGAGCAGTACTTC. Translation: CATQGSYEQYF.

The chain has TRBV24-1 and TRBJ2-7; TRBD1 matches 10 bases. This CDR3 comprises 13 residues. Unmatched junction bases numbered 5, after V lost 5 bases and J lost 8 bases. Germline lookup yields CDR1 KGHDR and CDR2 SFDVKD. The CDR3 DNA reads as TGTGCCACCAGTGGGACAGGGGGAGGCCAGCAGTACTTC. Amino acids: CATSGTGGGQQYF.

CDR3 protein: CAISQGERGGYEQYF. CDR3 bases: TGTGCCATCAGTCAGGGGGAGCGAGGGGGTTACGAGCAGTACTTC. This chain links TRBV10-3 with TRBJ2-7; TRBD1 matches 7 bases. There are 15 residues in the CDR3. With V trimmed by 5 bases and J by 4 bases, 11 bases remained unmatched. Germline-derived CDR1 and CDR2 are ENHRY and SYGVKD.

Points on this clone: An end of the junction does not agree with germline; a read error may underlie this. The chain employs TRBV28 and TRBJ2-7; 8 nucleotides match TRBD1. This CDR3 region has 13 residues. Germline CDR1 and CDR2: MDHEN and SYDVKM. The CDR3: CASRQGARSSSSF. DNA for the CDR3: TGTGCCAGCCGCCAGGGGGCGCGATCATCATCGTCCTTC. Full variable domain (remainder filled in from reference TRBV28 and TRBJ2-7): DVKVTQSSRYLVKRTGEKVFLECVQDMDHENMFWYRQDPGLGLRLIYFSYDVKMKEKGDIPEGYSVSREKKERFSLILESASTNQTSMYLCASRQGARSSSSFGPGTRLTVT.

The CDR3: CATSDLVSVVLEWGNTIYF. The CDR3 nucleotides are TGTGCCACCAGTGATTTGGTCTCGGTGGTGCTTGAGTGGGGAAACACCATATATTTT. This chain joins TRBV24-1 and TRBJ1-3; D not resolved. CDR1 is KGHDR, CDR2 SFDVKD, per germline. The CDR3 sequence is 19 residues long. Trimming took off 0 bases at V and 4 bases at J, with 21 bases between the two ends.

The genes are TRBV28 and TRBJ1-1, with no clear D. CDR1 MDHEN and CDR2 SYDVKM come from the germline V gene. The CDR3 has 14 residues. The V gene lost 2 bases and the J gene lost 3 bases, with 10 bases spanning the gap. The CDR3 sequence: CASSLRVRDTEAFF. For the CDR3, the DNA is TGTGCCAGCAGTTTAAGGGTGCGGGACACTGAAGCTTTCTTT.

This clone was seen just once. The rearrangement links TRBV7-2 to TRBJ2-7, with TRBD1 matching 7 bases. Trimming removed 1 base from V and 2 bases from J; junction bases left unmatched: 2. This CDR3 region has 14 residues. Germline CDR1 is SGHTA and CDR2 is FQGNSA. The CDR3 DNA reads TGTGCCAGCAGCTTAGGACAGGGAACCTACGAGCAGTACTTC. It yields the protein CASSLGQGTYEQYF. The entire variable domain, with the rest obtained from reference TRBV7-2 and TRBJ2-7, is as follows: GAGVSQSPSNKVTEKGKDVELRCDPISGHTALYWYRQSLGQGLEFLIYFQGNSAPDKSGLPSDRFSAERTGGSVSTLTIQRTQQEDSAVYLCASSLGQGTYEQYFGPGTRLTVT.

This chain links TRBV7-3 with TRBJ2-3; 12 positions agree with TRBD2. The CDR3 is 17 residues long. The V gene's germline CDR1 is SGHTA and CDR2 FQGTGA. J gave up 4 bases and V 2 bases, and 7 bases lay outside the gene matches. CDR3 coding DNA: TGTGCCAGCAGCTTATACGCGACTAGCGGGAGCCCAGATACGCAGTATTTT. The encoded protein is CASSLYATSGSPDTQYF.

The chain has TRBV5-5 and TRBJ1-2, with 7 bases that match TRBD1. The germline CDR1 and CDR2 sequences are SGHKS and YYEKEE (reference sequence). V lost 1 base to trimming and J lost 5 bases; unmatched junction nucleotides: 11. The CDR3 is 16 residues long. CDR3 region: CASSLLGTDTKYGYTF. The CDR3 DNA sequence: TGTGCCAGCAGCTTGCTCGGGACAGATACAAAATATGGCTACACCTTC.

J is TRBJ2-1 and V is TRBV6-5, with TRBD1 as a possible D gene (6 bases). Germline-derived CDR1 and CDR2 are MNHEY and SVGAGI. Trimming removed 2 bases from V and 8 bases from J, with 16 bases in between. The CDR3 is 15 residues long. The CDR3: CASSYTQAGADEQFF. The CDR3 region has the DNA TGTGCCAGCAGTTACACTCAAGCAGGGGCGGATGAGCAGTTCTTC.

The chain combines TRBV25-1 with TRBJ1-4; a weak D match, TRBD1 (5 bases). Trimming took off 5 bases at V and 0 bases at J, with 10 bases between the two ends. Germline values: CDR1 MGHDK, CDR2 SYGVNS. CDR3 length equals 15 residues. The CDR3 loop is CASSPMTATNEKLFF. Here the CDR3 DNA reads TGTGCCAGCAGTCCGATGACAGCAACTAATGAAAAACTGTTTTTT.